One sample yielded the 23 T cell receptor beta chains listed below, sequenced in a study of T cell responses to AZD1222 COVID-19 vaccine. Data came from immunoSEQ multiplex PCR; TCRdb stores just in-frame clones and leaves some out. The sample shows 90,000 or so clones, roughly nine tenths of them seen only once. The source was peripheral blood, collected 28 days after the second AZD1222 dose. The source of these receptors is an adult who received the AZD1222 COVID-19 vaccine.

This clone was picked up a small number of times. The V call is TRBV6-5, the J call TRBJ2-7, with TRBD2 matching over 11 bases. CDR3 length: 15 amino acids. Germline trimming cut 6 bases from V and 1 base from J; bases unmatched to any gene: 5. Germline V gene lookup returns CDR1 MNHEY and CDR2 SVGAGI. DNA of the CDR3: TGTGCCAGCAGATCACTAGCGGGGGTTTCCTACGAGCAGTACTTC. Protein sequence: CASRSLAGVSYEQYF.

V is TRBV10-3 and J is TRBJ2-3; TRBD1 matches at 11 bases. The junction had 1 base not matched to a gene; V was cut back by 8 bases and J by 0 bases. There are 14 residues in the CDR3. CDR1 is ENHRY, CDR2 SYGVKD, per germline. The CDR3 protein is CAIRDRGSTDTQYF. In DNA form, the CDR3 reads TGTGCCATCCGGGACAGGGGGAGCACAGATACGCAGTATTTT.

The J gene is TRBJ1-2, the V gene TRBV19; the D gene is possibly TRBD1 (5 bases). Between the trimmed V and J ends, which lost 8 bases and 2 bases, there was a span of 12 bases. The CDR3 totals 13 residues. Germline CDR1 and CDR2: LNHDA and SQIVND (reference sequence). For the CDR3, the DNA is TGTGCCAGTCTTTCGAACAGGAACTATGGCTACACCTTC. As protein: CASLSNRNYGYTF.

The CDR3 sequence: CASSGSGTQETQYF. The CDR3 DNA sequence: TGTGCCAGCAGCGGTAGCGGGACCCAAGAGACCCAGTACTTC. V is TRBV6-5 and J is TRBJ2-5, with 8 bases lining up with TRBD2. With V trimmed by 6 bases and J by 1 base, 4 bases remained unmatched. The length of the CDR3 is 14 residues. Per the germline V gene, CDR1 is MNHEY and CDR2 is SVGAGI.

V is TRBV27 and J is TRBJ2-1; TRBD1 agrees at 7 bases. The CDR3 spans 17 residues. CDR1 and CDR2 from the germline V gene are MNHEY and SMNVEV (reference sequence). J was trimmed by 4 bases and V by 5 bases; bases with no gene match: 14. CDR3 amino acids: CASSDSDRVTPYNEQFF. The DNA for the CDR3 is TGTGCCAGCAGTGACAGTGACAGGGTGACGCCTTACAATGAGCAGTTCTTC.

The V call is TRBV9, the J call TRBJ2-5; TRBD1 matches at 8 bases. The CDR3 spans 14 residues. The V segment lost 2 bases and the J segment 4 bases; nucleotides outside the gene matches: 4. Germline V gene lookup returns CDR1 SGDLS and CDR2 YYNGEE. This CDR3 reads CASSVDRGGETQYF. Written as DNA, the CDR3 is TGTGCCAGCAGCGTCGACAGGGGTGGAGAGACCCAGTACTTC.

This chain joins TRBV20-1 and TRBJ2-7, with D possibly matching TRBD1 (6 bases). Between the trimmed V and J ends, which lost 4 bases and 3 bases, there was a span of 7 bases. Per germline, CDR1 DFQATT and CDR2 SNEGSKA (reference sequence). The length of the CDR3 is 11 residues. Written as DNA, the CDR3 is TGCAGTGCTAAGGACAGCTACGAGCAGTACTTC. This encodes CSAKDSYEQYF.

The V gene is TRBV9, the J gene TRBJ1-1, with D possibly TRBD1 on 5 matching bases. Trimming removed 3 bases at V and 4 bases at J, with 19 bases between. In germline, CDR1 is SGDLS, CDR2 YYNGEE. The CDR3 contains 16 residues. This CDR3 reads CASSAPTGALGTEAFF. The CDR3 bases are TGTGCCAGCAGCGCACCCACAGGAGCGCTGGGCACTGAAGCTTTCTTT.

This sequence joins TRBV12-3 or TRBV12-4 and TRBJ1-2; the D gene is possibly TRBD1 (5 bases). The length of the CDR3 is 13 residues. Trimming left V 6 bases short and J 6 bases short, with 14 bases between. Written as DNA, the CDR3 is TGTGCCAGCAGCATCGGGACGGTACATGGCTACACCTTC. Protein: CASSIGTVHGYTF.

The rearrangement uses TRBV3-1 (or the pseudogene TRBV3-2) and TRBJ2-3, with 11 positions matching TRBD2. CDR3 length: 18 amino acids. Per the germline V gene, CDR1 is LGHDT and CDR2 is YNNKEL (reference sequence). V lost 4 bases, J lost 2 bases, and 11 bases stayed unmatched. The CDR3: CASSRLAGRQKFTDTQYF. The CDR3 DNA sequence: TGTGCCAGCAGCCGACTAGCGGGGCGGCAAAAGTTCACAGATACGCAGTATTTT.

The chain recombines TRBV7-9 with TRBJ1-2; D gene ambiguous. V shed 5 bases and J shed 3 bases, with 10 bases lying between them. This CDR3 is built from 13 residues. Looked up from germline, CDR1 is SEHNR and CDR2 is FQNEAQ (reference sequence). The CDR3 reads CASSGDRDYGYTF. CDR3 DNA: TGTGCCAGCAGCGGTGACCGAGACTATGGCTACACCTTC. Based on the CDR3 plus reference TRBV7-9 and TRBJ1-2, the full variable domain is DTGVSQNPRHKITKRGQNVTFRCDPISEHNRLYWYRQTLGQGPEFLTYFQNEAQLEKSRLLSDRFSAERPKGSFSTLEIQRTEQGDSAMYLCASSGDRDYGYTFGSGTRLTVV.

The chain carries TRBV6-5 and TRBJ1-2; 7 bases line up with TRBD1. V was pared by 4 bases and J by 4 bases, with 6 bases of the junction left unmatched. This CDR3 is 14 amino acids long. Germline-derived CDR1 and CDR2 are MNHEY and SVGAGI. CDR3 in amino acids: CASSSTGYGYGYTF. CDR3 DNA sequence: TGTGCCAGCAGTTCGACAGGGTATGGCTATGGCTACACCTTC.

This sequence joins TRBV7-9 and TRBJ2-5, with 7 bases matching TRBD2. From germline, CDR1 is SEHNR and CDR2 FQNEAQ (reference sequence). This CDR3 comprises 16 residues. V lost 3 bases, J lost 5 bases, and 12 bases stayed unmatched. CDR3 amino acids: CASSFGAGSESETQYF. CDR3 coding DNA: TGTGCCAGCAGCTTCGGAGCGGGGAGCGAATCGGAGACCCAGTACTTC.

The chain employs TRBV19 and TRBJ2-5; D is possibly TRBD1 (5 bases). This CDR3 contains 15 residues. The germline V and J ends were trimmed by 1 base and 1 base, with 10 bases remaining between them. The germline gives CDR1 LNHDA, CDR2 SQIVND (reference sequence). The CDR3 bases are TGTGCCAGTAGTATAGGTAGGGGAAGCCAAGAGACCCAGTACTTC. Protein product: CASSIGRGSQETQYF.

The CDR3 region is CASSEGHHGYTF. CDR3 DNA sequence: TGTGCCAGCAGTGAGGGACACCATGGCTACACCTTC. The chain couples TRBV6-1 to TRBJ1-2, with D possibly being TRBD1 (6 bases). Germline V gene data show CDR1 as MNHNS and CDR2 as SASEGT. The CDR3 consists of 12 residues. V gave up 3 bases and J gave up 6 bases, with 8 bases separating them.

J is TRBJ2-7 and V is TRBV5-1; D might be TRBD2 (5 bases). This CDR3 is built from 14 residues. V was clipped by 0 bases and J by 2 bases, with 9 bases between them. Germline CDR1 reads SGHRS; CDR2 reads YFSETQ. CDR3 sequence: CASSLDRETYEQYV. The CDR3 DNA follows: TGCGCCAGCAGCTTGGATCGGGAAACCTACGAGCAGTACGTC.

This rearrangement joins TRBV27 to TRBJ1-5, with D maybe TRBD1 (5 bases). Trimming cost V 4 bases and J 1 base, with 11 bases left between them. CDR1 and CDR2 from the germline V gene are MNHEY and SMNVEV (reference sequence). The CDR3 sequence is 15 residues long. The CDR3 is CASSSLGLSNQPQHF. CDR3 bases: TGTGCCAGCAGTTCCTTGGGACTGAGCAATCAGCCCCAGCATTTT.

The rearrangement uses TRBV9 and TRBJ1-1; tentatively, D is TRBD1 (5 bases). Germline V gene data show CDR1 as SGDLS and CDR2 as YYNGEE. This CDR3 comprises 14 residues. The V end lost 0 bases, the J end lost 3 bases, and 9 bases lay between the germline ends. CDR3 nucleotide sequence: TGTGCCAGCAGCGTAGGGGTCAGGGACACTGAAGCTTTCTTT. Its protein product is CASSVGVRDTEAFF.

V usage is TRBV15 and J usage is TRBJ1-5, with unresolved D. Trimming left V 2 bases short and J 6 bases short, with 11 bases between. CDR3 size: 14 residues. Germline V lookup: CDR1 LNHNV, CDR2 YYDKDF (reference sequence). The CDR3 DNA is TGTGCCACCAGCAGACCCACAGCGGGTCAGCCCCAGCATTTT. It specifies CATSRPTAGQPQHF.

The rearrangement uses TRBV27 and TRBJ1-5; tentative D call: TRBD1 (6 bases). The germline V gene has CDR1 MNHEY and CDR2 SMNVEV (reference sequence). The CDR3 extends over 15 amino acids. Trimming removed 2 bases at V and 5 bases at J, with 13 bases between. The CDR3 region is CASSLGRGGDQPQHF. CDR3 nucleotide sequence: TGTGCCAGCAGTTTAGGCAGGGGAGGGGATCAGCCCCAGCATTTT.

V is TRBV5-8 and J is TRBJ2-7; D uncertain. V lost 0 bases, J lost 3 bases, and 1 base lay in between. In germline, CDR1 is SGHTS, CDR2 YDEGEE. The CDR3 sequence is 11 residues long. CDR3 sequence (DNA): TGTGCCAGCAGCTTGGGCTACGAGCAGTACTTC. This sequence encodes CASSLGYEQYF.

J is TRBJ1-2 and V is TRBV19; D is possibly TRBD1 (6 bases). Germline V gene data show CDR1 as LNHDA and CDR2 as SQIVND (reference sequence). V shed 10 bases and J shed 8 bases, with 14 bases lying between them. This CDR3 has 11 amino acids. The CDR3, as DNA: TGTGCCAATCCAGGGGTTGACGGCTACACCTTC. It translates to CANPGVDGYTF.

The chain is built from TRBV4-3 and TRBJ2-5; the match to TRBD1 covers 8 bases. The CDR3 has 15 residues. The V gene end was trimmed by 1 base and the J gene end by 4 bases; junction bases not matched to a gene: 5. From germline, CDR1 is LGHNA and CDR2 YSLEER. Here the CDR3 reads CASSQAQGAPETQYF. As DNA, the CDR3 is TGCGCCAGCAGCCAAGCCCAGGGGGCCCCAGAGACCCAGTACTTC.